This T cell receptor (beta chain) is drawn from a study of OX40 agonist ivuxolimab in advanced cancers. Across the study: Hepatocellular carcinoma, melanoma, renal cell or head and neck cancer was diagnosed in the dose-escalation patients.

Systemic immunosuppression or a history of autoimmune disease excluded patients. This clone was counted a single time. Antigen unknown. Assay used: immunoSEQ multiplex PCR; TCRdb lists only in-frame clones, some missing. The top ten hold about 0.3% of the sample, which has approximately 160,000 clones, under 95% seen once. Study-wide results and caveats: Antigens targeted by the expanded peripheral T cells were not determined. Clonal expansion by week 6 occurred in CD4+ and CD8+ blood T cells (at 0.1 to 3.0 mg/kg).

This CDR3 has 15 amino acids. Germline CDR1 and CDR2: MNHNY and SVGAGI (reference sequence). V was clipped by 10 bases and J by 4 bases, with 20 bases between them. The clonotype originates from an adult with an advanced solid tumor such as melanoma, head and neck, liver or kidney cancer. The sample here was CD4+ or CD8+ T cells sorted from blood, taken in a trial of the OX40 agonist ivuxolimab. The genes are TRBV6-6 and TRBJ1-5; possibly TRBD1 for D (5 bases). The CDR3 protein is CAIWGDMWGNQPQHF. CDR3 nucleotide sequence: TGTGCCATTTGGGGGGATATGTGGGGTAATCAGCCCCAGCATTTT.